This T cell receptor beta chain was sequenced during a study of T-cell reconstitution after alpha-beta-depleted transplantation in children. Trimming stripped 5 bases from V and 2 bases from J, with 13 bases between. The germline V gene has CDR1 KGHDR and CDR2 SFDVKD. The CDR3 is 15 amino acids. It was with unique molecular identifiers that the TCRbeta library was prepared. One entry per CDR3 protein, called by TCRdb with MiXCR from the PCR reads. The sample records fewer than 700,000 distinct CDR3 sequences, 23% being singletons. General study results and limits: Alpha-beta T cells present about two months after transplant were reported to originate from several hundred expanded graft clones. Some patients owed their high day-60 TCRbeta diversity to surviving recipient T cells and thymic progenitors. A year had passed since transplant, and T-cell counts and diversity by then came mostly from newly produced T cells.

Notes on this clonotype: Its target is not known.

This chain connects TRBV24-1 to TRBJ2-3; possibly TRBD1 for D (6 bases). The receptor comes from a boy in the first two years of life who had a stem cell transplant for acute myeloid leukemia, so the T cells may come from the graft donor. Sequenced here: PBMCs, mostly from graft donor cells, sampled 360 days after TCRalphabeta/CD19-depleted stem cell transplant. The CDR3 protein is CATSALGGSTDTQYF. For the CDR3, the DNA is TGTGCCACCAGTGCCCTAGGGGGTTCCACAGATACGCAGTATTTT.